This TCR beta chain was sequenced in a study of metastatic and nonmetastatic thyroid tumors (dated by TCRdb to 2020 to 2022). For the wider study: For patients with malignant and with benign thyroid disease, the researchers compared repertoires between peripheral blood samples and tumor or nodule tissue samples.

Overall study outcomes, separate from this receptor: TCR beta diversity was reported as significantly higher in malignant tumors than in benign nodules, in both blood and tumor samples.

Counted from cysteine to phenylalanine, this CDR3 has 11 amino acids. CDR3 DNA only is kept here, 33 bases in frame from base 1. Taken from the germline V gene (reference sequence), the CDR1 and CDR2 loops are SEHNR and FQNEAQ. V loses 0 bases, J loses 11 bases, and the germline ends lie 8 bases apart. Library generation was performed with PCR. Sequencer: Illumina HiSeq 4000. The TCR beta-chain CDR3 region of each patient was profiled by high-throughput sequencing. The published analysis was carried out like this. CDR3 differences across clinicopathological groups were used to build a classifier for discriminating distant-metastatic papillary thyroid cancer patients. To measure repertoire diversity the researchers used the Shannon index, while the Morisita-Horn index served to gauge how similar the tumor and blood repertoires were. TCRdb reprocessed the public reads (quality trimming at Q25 with fastp, clone calling with MiXCR) and kept in-frame beta chains. V and J calls and clone size were set by TCRdb, not the authors. This sample gives fewer than 35,000 clones in total; more than 25% of them show up just once. The ten most abundant clones make up approximately 30% of the sample.

None of the patients had been given any treatment before thyroid surgery. Patient clinical samples collected from about 2011 to 2018 were retrospectively analysed using T-cell receptor beta sequencing. This clone was seen many times. Its antigen is not yet known. The sample holds no much larger clone one base away, and base qualities are not on file. The TCR originated in a female donor with papillary thyroid cancer or a benign thyroid nodule (not recorded which). Some clones in this sample may be carry-over from other donors' samples. Sequenced input: blood. The rearranged chain carries TRBV7-9 and TRBJ2-7; the D segment could be TRBD1, given 6 matching bases. CDR3 region: CASSLAGAEYF. The bases are TGTGCCAGCAGCTTAGCGGGGGCGGAGTACTTC.